The table lists the clone carrying this TCR beta chain with a few counts. The antigen is undetermined. This specimen belongs to a study of cytomegalovirus exposure and HLA in healthy donors. Vbeta (60) and Jbeta (13) primers were used in the PCR. Clones were read by immunoSEQ multiplex PCR, and TCRdb kept only the in-frame ones, dropping some. The top ten hold approximately 1.3% of the sample, which has 150,000 to 170,000 clones, about 68% seen once. Germline V gene sequence: CDR1 MGHRA, CDR2 YSYEKL. The CDR3 sequence is 17 residues long. V lost 4 bases and J lost 1, with 18 bases in between. Study results and limitations: Analysis was performed later, and it showed HLA-associated TCR beta chains to be more clonally expanded than equally common others. Apart from CMV serostatus, no immune exposure information was available. In vitro, a few CMV-associated chains proved specific for CMV antigens.

Sequencing was done on a sample of PBMCs. The chain has TRBV4-1 and TRBJ2-3; D is perhaps TRBD2 (5 bases). This sequence originates from a man in his late teens or twenties in good health and CMV-seronegative. The DNA for the CDR3 is TGCGCCAGCAGCCGCGAAGGGAGCAATGGGGGCACAGATACGCAGTATTTT. Amino acids: CASSREGSNGGTDTQYF.